The source of this T cell receptor (beta chain) is a study of CD8+ T cells in alopecia areata. About the research overall: Treatment of the treated patients consisted of oral tofacitinib, 5 to 10 mg twice daily. Patients in the study were on tofacitinib for 6 to 18 months, then off it for 6 months.

Treatment here: oral pan-JAK inhibitor, 5-10 mg twice daily. Following RNA extraction, reverse transcription yielded cDNA that acted as the sequencing template. Sequenced by immunoSEQ multiplex PCR; TCRdb stores in-frame clones only, minus some. The sample has some 150,000 clones, roughly 63% seen once. CDR3 length equals 16 residues. CDR1 and CDR2 (germline): SNHLY, FYNNEI. Trimming shortened V by 0 bases and J by 5 bases, and 16 bases separated the two germline ends. This receptor was taken from a human donor with alopecia areata. The chain uses TRBV2 and TRBJ2-5; possibly TRBD1 or TRBD2 for D (5 bases each). This material consisted of CD4+ T cells sorted from blood, taken around week 55, from a patient treated with tofacitinib. CDR3 nucleotides: TGTGCCAGCAGTGAAGCGTCGGGACCCAGCCCGGAGACCCAGTACTTC. This encodes CASSEASGPSPETQYF.